This record looks at one T cell receptor (beta chain) sequence and its context. Its matching antigen is unknown. This CDR3 region has 15 residues. Looked up from germline, CDR1 is MDHEN and CDR2 is SYDVKM. The ends lost 1 base at V and 5 bases at J; junction bases unmatched: 6. The data belong to a study of T cell responses to AZD1222 COVID-19 vaccine. Assay: immunoSEQ multiplex PCR; the TCRdb copy retains only in-frame clones and omits some. The sample yields around 180,000 clones, around 90% seen once. Whole-study results and caveats: Most donors were white British and more were female, and clonal diversity was possibly underestimated. Spike-specific TCRs gained breadth and depth after people received two AZD1222 doses.

The sequencing here drew on peripheral blood, taken on day 0 of AZD1222 vaccination. V gene TRBV28 combines with J gene TRBJ1-1; 8 bases map to TRBD1. This TCR was sampled from an adult in good health. The CDR3 reads CASSLSEQGGTEAFF. The CDR3 nucleotides are TGTGCCAGCAGTTTATCAGAACAGGGGGGTACTGAAGCTTTCTTT.